Listed below are T cell receptor beta chains from one sample, sequenced in a study of blood T cell repertoires in COVID-19. Here immunoSEQ multiplex PCR was the method, and the copy in TCRdb shows in-frame clones only, minus some. The table has about 260,000 clones, about 90% seen once. The material sequenced was peripheral blood. These receptors all stem from a woman aged 45-60 years who had recovered from COVID-19. CDR3s include the opening cysteine and the closing phenylalanine or tryptophan. Each record gives: CDR3 protein, CDR3 DNA, V gene, J gene, clone size, D gene. The D gene is left open where the match is weak. Clone size is given for some rows only: seen once, a few or many times, or a class if the clone is expanded.

CASSLSDSSYEQYF,TGTGCCAGCAGCTTGTCCGACAGCTCCTACGAGCAGTACTTC,TRBV5-4,TRBJ2-7,few,NA
CASSLVTSGHNEQFF,TGTGCCAGCAGCTTAGTAACTAGCGGACACAATGAGCAGTTCTTC,TRBV7-2,TRBJ2-1,NA,TRBD2
CASSRDLIGSGADTQYF,TGCGCCAGCAGCCGGGACCTTATAGGGTCGGGAGCAGATACGCAGTATTTT,TRBV5-1,TRBJ2-3,NA,NA
CASSLGTGSMNTEAFF,TGCGCCAGCAGCTTGGGGACAGGGTCTATGAACACTGAAGCTTTCTTT,TRBV5-1,TRBJ1-1,once,TRBD1
CASSLQVGPGGLNTEAFF,TGTGCCAGCAGTTTACAGGTGGGGCCAGGGGGTCTGAACACTGAAGCTTTCTTT,TRBV27,TRBJ1-1,NA,TRBD1
CASRLDRQFSYEQYF,TGTGCCAGCAGACTCGACAGACAGTTCTCCTACGAGCAGTACTTC,TRBV6-5,TRBJ2-7,NA,NA
CASSDQTVGQPQHF,TGTGCCAGCAGCGACCAAACAGTGGGTCAGCCCCAGCATTTT,TRBV7-9,TRBJ1-5,NA,NA
CASSSGGGETQYF,TGTGCCAGCAGTTCAGGGGGCGGTGAGACCCAGTACTTC,TRBV27,TRBJ2-5,NA,TRBD1
CASSSYRGSPLHF,TGTGCCAGCAGCTCTTACAGGGGATCACCCCTCCACTTT,TRBV11-1,TRBJ1-6,once,TRBD1
CASSLTFGQPQHF,TGTGCCAGCAGCTTAACGTTCGGGCAGCCCCAGCATTTT,TRBV7-9,TRBJ1-5,few,NA
CASSQDGAGGLNYEQYF,TGTGCCAGCAGCCAAGATGGAGCGGGAGGGCTAAACTACGAGCAGTACTTC,TRBV3-1/TRBV3-2,TRBJ2-7,NA,TRBD2
CASSPPRGGRAGELFF,TGTGCCAGCAGCCCCCCCCGGGGGGGTCGGGCCGGGGAGCTGTTTTTT,TRBV13,TRBJ2-2,NA,TRBD2
CASSSSGLAKNIQYF,TGTGCCAGCAGCTCGAGCGGTTTAGCCAAAAACATTCAGTACTTC,TRBV7-2,TRBJ2-4,once,NA
CASSLRGNSNQPQHF,TGTGCCAGCAGCTTACGAGGGAATAGCAATCAGCCCCAGCATTTT,TRBV7-2,TRBJ1-5,NA,NA
CASSLKGQAGAGQYF,TGTGCCAGCAGTTTAAAGGGACAGGCAGGCGCCGGGCAGTACTTC,TRBV28,TRBJ2-7,NA,TRBD1
CASSVIQGAENTEAFF,TGTGCCAGCAGCGTAATACAGGGGGCGGAGAACACTGAAGCTTTCTTT,TRBV9,TRBJ1-1,NA,TRBD1
CASSRLAGGAGELFF,TGTGCCAGCAGCCGTCTAGCGGGGGGGGCCGGGGAGCTGTTTTTT,TRBV4-2,TRBJ2-2,few,TRBD2